This TCR beta chain was captured by sequencing in a study of blood T cell repertoires in COVID-19. In the study overall: Sample material is recorded as cDNA or gDNA derived from T cells, B-cell-depleted T cells, or PBMCs.

Original processing methods: Amplified reference gene primers provided the basis for estimating nucleated cell counts. TCRdb's copy holds only in-frame clones and misses some; the assay was immunoSEQ multiplex PCR. Clone size and V and J calls were adopted from that table, with D and trimming inferred from the DNA. The sample consists of 350,000 to 450,000 clones, around nine tenths of them appearing once. This clone was counted a few times. Per germline, CDR1 SNHLY and CDR2 FYNNEI. V shed 7 bases, J shed 6 bases, and the junction held 12 bases outside the gene matches. The CDR3 sequence is 15 residues long.

The sequencing input was peripheral blood. The rearrangement links TRBV2 to TRBJ1-5; TRBD1 matches 7 bases. The source of this sequence is a woman aged 55-75 years with COVID-19, enrolled during active disease. Here the CDR3 reads CASTAEGARAQPQHF. CDR3 nucleotide sequence: TGTGCCAGCACCGCCGAGGGGGCCAGAGCTCAGCCCCAGCATTTT.